A selection of T cell receptor beta chains follows, all from one sample in a study of cytomegalovirus exposure and HLA in healthy donors. The method was immunoSEQ multiplex PCR; TCRdb's version includes in-frame clones alone and lacks a portion of them. The sample contains fewer than 90,000 clones, 60% to 80% of which appear only once. Sequencing used PBMCs. The receptors stem from a female donor in good health and CMV-seronegative. Each CDR3 is given with its conserved first and last residue. D genes are given only for firm matches. Rows give clone size only sometimes, using once, few, many, or a class for an expanded clone.

TRBJ1-1 - - TRBV28 TGTGCCAGCAGTCTTCGATCCGGAGTGAGCGCTGAAGCTTTCTTT CASSLRSGVSAEAFF
TRBJ2-7 - - TRBV5-4 TGTGCCAGCAGCTTGGCGGGGAGCTCCTACGAGCAGTACTTC CASSLAGSSYEQYF
TRBJ1-4 - TRBD1 TRBV5-1 TGCGCCAGCAGCCCCAGAGGGACAGGGAATGAAAAACTGTTTTTT CASSPRGTGNEKLFF
TRBJ2-1 - TRBD2 TRBV7-9 TGTGCCAGCAGCACCGAAACTAGCGGCCGCTACAATGAGCAGTTCTTC CASSTETSGRYNEQFF
TRBJ1-5 - - TRBV18 TGTGCCAGCAACCGGGGGGGGGCTGGGAACAATCAGCCCCAGCATTTT CASNRGGAGNNQPQHF
TRBJ1-5 - TRBD1 TRBV30 TGTGCCTGGAGTGTCCTCGGAGCGGGACAGGGGAGCAATCAGCCCCAGCATTTT CAWSVLGAGQGSNQPQHF
TRBJ1-3 - - TRBV30 TGTGCCTGGAGTCCGGGGGGAAACACCATATATTTT CAWSPGGNTIYF
TRBJ2-7 many - TRBV7-3 TGTGCCAGCAGCTTGAGGGAGACATATAGCTCCTACGAGCAGTACTTC CASSLRETYSSYEQYF
TRBJ2-7 - - TRBV11-2 TGTGCCAGCAGCTTAGGAGTTGGGGGGGCCGGACCCACGCCCTACGAGCAGTACTTC CASSLGVGGAGPTPYEQYF
TRBJ1-5 - - TRBV15 TGTGCCACCAGCAGAGACAGGTTCAATCAGCCCCAGCATTTT CATSRDRFNQPQHF
TRBJ2-7 few - TRBV6-5 TGTGCCAGCAGTTACCGCCAGGGGGGCGAGCAGTACTTC CASSYRQGGEQYF
TRBJ2-1 - TRBD2 TRBV28 TGTGCCAGCAGTTTAGGGGCGGGAGCGGGGGGGCGAACTAATGAGCAGTTCTTC CASSLGAGAGGRTNEQFF
TRBJ2-3 once - TRBV2 TGTGCCACCCAGTACGAGCGAAGCACAGATACGCAGTATTTT CATQYERSTDTQYF
TRBJ2-1 - - TRBV5-1 TGCGCCAGCAGCTTGGCCCCGGGACTCAACAATGAGCAGTTCTTC CASSLAPGLNNEQFF
TRBJ2-3 - TRBD2 TRBV5-1 TGCGCCAGCAGCTTGGGGACAACTCTCGGGACTAGTGGCACAGATACGCAGTATTTT CASSLGTTLGTSGTDTQYF
TRBJ1-5 - TRBD1 TRBV19 TGTGCCAGTAACAACAGGGGACTCCAGCCCCAGCATTTT CASNNRGLQPQHF
TRBJ2-7 - TRBD1 TRBV9 TGTGCCAGCAGCTTAGAGGGGGCAGGGGTCGAGCAGTACTTC CASSLEGAGVEQYF
TRBJ2-7 - - TRBV6-1 TGTGCCAGCAGTGAGGCCATGGGGCCCTACGAGCAGTACTTC CASSEAMGPYEQYF
TRBJ1-5 - TRBD1 TRBV16 TGTGCCAGCAGCCACCGGACAGGGAATCAGCCCCAGCATTTT CASSHRTGNQPQHF
TRBJ2-7 - - TRBV29-1 TGCAGCGTTAGGGGACTCTTTTCCTACGAGCAGTACTTC CSVRGLFSYEQYF
TRBJ2-5 - TRBD2 TRBV30 TGTGCCTGGTCAGCGGGGGGCGGGGAGACCCAGTACTTC CAWSAGGGETQYF
TRBJ1-6 - - TRBV19 TGTGCCAGTAGTATAGATCTGGAGGGCCCACCCCTCCACTTT CASSIDLEGPPLHF
TRBJ2-7 - - TRBV5-1 TGCGCCACCCGAGGGTCTGGCTCCTACGAGCAGTACTTC CATRGSGSYEQYF
TRBJ1-2 - - TRBV15 TGTGCCACCAGGACCGGGACCAGGGGTGGCTACACCTTC CATRTGTRGGYTF
TRBJ2-7 - TRBD2 TRBV28 TGTGCCAGTAACCCGCCCGGGACTAGCGGCCACGAGCAGTACTTC CASNPPGTSGHEQYF
TRBJ1-2 few - TRBV30 TGTGCCTGGAGTGCATCGGGTTATGGCTACACCTTC CAWSASGYGYTF
TRBJ2-3 - - TRBV30 TGTGCCTGGAGTGTACCGCCAGGAAGCACAGATACGCAGTATTTT CAWSVPPGSTDTQYF
TRBJ2-3 - - TRBV5-1 TGCGCCAGCAGCTTTGGACTCCCCACAGATACGCAGTATTTT CASSFGLPTDTQYF
TRBJ1-2 - - TRBV5-6 TGTGCCAGCAGCGCCTCGGGCTATGGCTACACCTTC CASSASGYGYTF
TRBJ2-3 - - TRBV19 TGTGCCAGTAGTTCGAGGACAGATACGCAGTATTTT CASSSRTDTQYF
TRBJ2-1 - TRBD2 TRBV19 TGTGCCAGTAGTATTACTTTGGCGGGAGGATTTAATGAGCAGTTCTTC CASSITLAGGFNEQFF
TRBJ2-7 - - TRBV7-3 TGTGCCAGCAGCTCCCCAGTGCGGTACGAGCAGTACTTC CASSSPVRYEQYF
TRBJ2-2 - TRBD1 TRBV5-4 TGTGCCAGCAGCTTGGGGGGACAGGGGTCAGTCGGGGAGCTGTTTTTT CASSLGGQGSVGELFF
TRBJ1-4 - TRBD1 TRBV5-6 TGTGCCAGCAGCTGGGACAGGGACGAAAAACTGTTTTTT CASSWDRDEKLFF
TRBJ1-3 - - TRBV5-1 TGCGCCAGCAGCTTGGGTCGGGGCTCTGGAAACACCATATATTTT CASSLGRGSGNTIYF
TRBJ1-1 - - TRBV30 TGTGCCTGGAGTGTGAGAAGGAACACTGAAGCTTTCTTT CAWSVRRNTEAFF
TRBJ2-1 - TRBD2 TRBV7-6 TGTGCCAGCAGCAAACGGGACTATGCTAATGAGCAGTTCTTC CASSKRDYANEQFF
TRBJ2-7 - TRBD2 TRBV7-2 TGTGCCAGCAGCTTATCGGCGGGGGACTATTACGAGCAGTACTTC CASSLSAGDYYEQYF
TRBJ1-5 few - TRBV29-1 TGCAGCGTTGGTTGGGGGCGGGATCAGCCCCAGCATTTT CSVGWGRDQPQHF
TRBJ2-1 - TRBD2 TRBV27 TGTGCCAGCAGTCCAGGACTAGCGGGGGGGGGTGGGCAGTTCTTC CASSPGLAGGGGQFF
TRBJ2-5 - - TRBV5-1 TGCGCCAGCAGCTTGAACCCAGGCTCAAAAGAGACCCAGTACTTC CASSLNPGSKETQYF
TRBJ1-1 once - TRBV5-6 TGTGCCAGCAGCTTGCCGGGGTCGAACACTGAAGCTTTCTTT CASSLPGSNTEAFF
TRBJ2-7 - TRBD1 TRBV5-6 TGTGCCAGCAGTTCTCCAGGGGGCGGTTACGAGCAGTACTTC CASSSPGGGYEQYF
TRBJ1-2 - - TRBV27 TGTGCCAGCAGTTTATCGAGCGGGGGCGACGGCTACACCTTC CASSLSSGGDGYTF
TRBJ2-1 - TRBD2 TRBV7-3 TGTGCCAGCAGCAAGCTAGCGGGGGACAATGAGCAGTTCTTC CASSKLAGDNEQFF
TRBJ2-1 - - TRBV5-4 TGTGCCAGCAGTCGACAGTACAATGAGCAGTTCTTC CASSRQYNEQFF
TRBJ2-1 - - TRBV28 TGTGCCAGCAGTTTACCCTCGGGACTCCCCTACAATGAGCAGTTCTTC CASSLPSGLPYNEQFF
TRBJ2-2 - TRBD1 TRBV19 TGTGCCACCAGGGGGTTCGTTTCCGGGGAGCTGTTTTTT CATRGFVSGELFF
TRBJ2-1 - - TRBV28 TGTGCCAGCAGTCCCTATCGACAGGCCTCCTACAATGAGCAGTTCTTC CASSPYRQASYNEQFF